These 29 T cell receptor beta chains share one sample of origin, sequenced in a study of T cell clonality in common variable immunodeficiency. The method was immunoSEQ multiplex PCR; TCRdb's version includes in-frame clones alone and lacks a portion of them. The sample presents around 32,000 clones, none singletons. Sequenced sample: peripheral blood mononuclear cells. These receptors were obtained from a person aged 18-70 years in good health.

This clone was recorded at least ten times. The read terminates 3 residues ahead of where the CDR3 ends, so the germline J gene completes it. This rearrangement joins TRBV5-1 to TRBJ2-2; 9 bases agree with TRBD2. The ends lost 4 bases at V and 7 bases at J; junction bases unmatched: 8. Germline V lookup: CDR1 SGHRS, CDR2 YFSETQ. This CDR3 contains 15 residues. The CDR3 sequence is CASSPGTSSGGELFF. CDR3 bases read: TGCGCCAGCAGCCCCGGGACTAGCTCGGGCGGGGAG.

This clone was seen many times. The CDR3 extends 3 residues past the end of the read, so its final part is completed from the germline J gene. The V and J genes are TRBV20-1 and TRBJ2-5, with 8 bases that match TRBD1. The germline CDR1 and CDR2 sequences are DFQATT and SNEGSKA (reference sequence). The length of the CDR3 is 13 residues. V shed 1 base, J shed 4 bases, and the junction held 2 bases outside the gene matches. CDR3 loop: CSARAGGRETQYF. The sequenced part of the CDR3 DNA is TGCAGTGCTAGAGCAGGGGGCAGAGAGACC.

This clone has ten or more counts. The DNA read from the CDR3 is TGTGCCAGCAGTGAGGGAGCGGGAGGGATCAACAATGAG. The encoded protein is CASSEGAGGINNE. The CDR3 in its entirety is CASSEGAGGINNEQFF. The rearrangement links TRBV2 to TRBJ2-1; 10 nucleotides match TRBD2. The observed sequence ends 3 residues before the CDR3 terminus, with the missing tail filled in from the germline J gene. This CDR3 is 16 amino acids long. Germline CDR1 reads SNHLY; CDR2 reads FYNNEI. Trimming took 3 bases from V and 5 from J; bases not matched to a gene: 7.

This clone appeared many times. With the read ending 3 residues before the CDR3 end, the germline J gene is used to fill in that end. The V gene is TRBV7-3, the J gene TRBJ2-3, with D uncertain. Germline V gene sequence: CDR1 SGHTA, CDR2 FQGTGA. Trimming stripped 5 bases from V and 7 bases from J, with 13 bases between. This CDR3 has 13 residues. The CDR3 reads CASSPSPPNTQYF. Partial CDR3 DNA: TGTGCCAGCAGCCCATCCCCCCCCAATACG.

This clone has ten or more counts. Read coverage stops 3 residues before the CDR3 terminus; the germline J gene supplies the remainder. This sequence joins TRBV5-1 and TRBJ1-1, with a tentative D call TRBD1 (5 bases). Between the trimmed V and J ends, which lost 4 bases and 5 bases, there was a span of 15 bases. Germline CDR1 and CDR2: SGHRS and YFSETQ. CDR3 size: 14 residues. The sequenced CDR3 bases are TGCGCCAGCAGCCCGGTCGGGGGGGGGACTGAA. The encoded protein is CASSPVGGGTE. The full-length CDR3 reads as CASSPVGGGTEAFF.

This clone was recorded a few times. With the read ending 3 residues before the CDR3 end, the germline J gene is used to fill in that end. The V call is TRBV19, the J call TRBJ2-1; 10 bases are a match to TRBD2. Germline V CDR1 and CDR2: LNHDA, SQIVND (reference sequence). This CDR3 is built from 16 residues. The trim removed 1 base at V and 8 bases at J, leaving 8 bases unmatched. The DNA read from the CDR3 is TGTGCCAGTAGTATAGTTCCGGCTAGCGGGAGAGATGAG. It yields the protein CASSIVPASGRDE. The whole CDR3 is CASSIVPASGRDEQFF.

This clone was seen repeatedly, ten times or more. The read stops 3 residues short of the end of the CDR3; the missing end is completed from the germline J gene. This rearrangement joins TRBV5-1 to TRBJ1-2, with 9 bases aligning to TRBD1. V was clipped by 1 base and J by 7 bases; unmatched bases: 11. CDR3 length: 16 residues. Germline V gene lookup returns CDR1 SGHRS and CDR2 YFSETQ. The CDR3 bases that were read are TGCGCCAGCAGCTTGTTGTTCACGGGACAGGGCCCTGGC. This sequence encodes CASSLLFTGQGPG. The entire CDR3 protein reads CASSLLFTGQGPGYTF.

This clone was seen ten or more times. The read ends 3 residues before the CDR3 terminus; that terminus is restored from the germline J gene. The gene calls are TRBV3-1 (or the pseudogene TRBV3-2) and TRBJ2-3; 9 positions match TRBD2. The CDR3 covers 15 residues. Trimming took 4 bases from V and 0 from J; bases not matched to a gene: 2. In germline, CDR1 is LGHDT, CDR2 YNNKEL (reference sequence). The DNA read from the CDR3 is TGTGCCAGCAGCCCGACTAGCGGAAGCACAGATACG. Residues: CASSPTSGSTDT. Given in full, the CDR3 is CASSPTSGSTDTQYF.

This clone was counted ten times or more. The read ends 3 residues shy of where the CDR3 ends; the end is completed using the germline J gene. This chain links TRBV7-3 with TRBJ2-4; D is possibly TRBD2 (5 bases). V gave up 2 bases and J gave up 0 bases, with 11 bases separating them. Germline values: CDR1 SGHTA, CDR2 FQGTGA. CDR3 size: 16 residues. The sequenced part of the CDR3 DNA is TGTGCCAGCAGCTTATCCCCAGCGGTAGCCAAAAACATT. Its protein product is CASSLSPAVAKNI. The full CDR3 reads CASSLSPAVAKNIQYF.

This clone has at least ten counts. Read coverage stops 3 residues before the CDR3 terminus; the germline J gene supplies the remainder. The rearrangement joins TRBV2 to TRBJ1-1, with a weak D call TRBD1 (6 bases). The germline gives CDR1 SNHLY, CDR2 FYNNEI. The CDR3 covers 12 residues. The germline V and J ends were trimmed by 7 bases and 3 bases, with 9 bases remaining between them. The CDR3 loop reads CASTRQDTEAFF. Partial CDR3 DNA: TGTGCCAGCACCAGACAGGACACTGAA.

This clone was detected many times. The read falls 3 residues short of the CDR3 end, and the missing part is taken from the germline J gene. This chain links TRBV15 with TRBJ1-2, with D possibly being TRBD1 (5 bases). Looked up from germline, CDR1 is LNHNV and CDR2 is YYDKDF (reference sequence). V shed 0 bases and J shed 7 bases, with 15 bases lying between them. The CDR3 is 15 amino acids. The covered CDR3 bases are TGTGCCACCAGCAGAGATCGGGCAGGGAGTCGTGGC. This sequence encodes CATSRDRAGSRG. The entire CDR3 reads CATSRDRAGSRGYTF.

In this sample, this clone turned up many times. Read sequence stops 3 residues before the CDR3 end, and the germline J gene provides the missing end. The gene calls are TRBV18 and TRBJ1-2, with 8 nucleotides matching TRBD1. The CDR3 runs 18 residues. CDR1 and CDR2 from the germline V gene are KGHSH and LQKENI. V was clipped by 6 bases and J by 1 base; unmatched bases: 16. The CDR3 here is CASSKQPGQARINYGYTF. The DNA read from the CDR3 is TGTGCCAGCTCGAAACAACCGGGACAGGCCCGTATTAACTATGGC.

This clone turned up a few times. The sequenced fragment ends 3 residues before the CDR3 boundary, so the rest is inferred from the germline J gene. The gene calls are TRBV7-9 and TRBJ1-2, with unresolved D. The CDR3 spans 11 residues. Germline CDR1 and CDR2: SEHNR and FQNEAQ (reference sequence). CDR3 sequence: CASSQTYDYTF. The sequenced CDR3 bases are TGTGCCAGCAGCCAAACCTACGAC.

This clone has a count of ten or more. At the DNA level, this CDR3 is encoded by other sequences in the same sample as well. The CDR3 sequence: CASSARDRASGNTIYF. The CDR3 bases that were read are TGTGCCAGCAGTGCCCGGGACAGGGCCTCTGGAAACACC. The V call is TRBV6-1, the J call TRBJ1-3, with 9 bases fitting TRBD1. The missing CDR3 end, 3 residues past where the read stops, is filled in from the germline J gene. Germline lookup yields CDR1 MNHNS and CDR2 SASEGT. J gave up 0 bases and V 4 bases, and 4 bases lay outside the gene matches. The CDR3 has 16 amino acids.

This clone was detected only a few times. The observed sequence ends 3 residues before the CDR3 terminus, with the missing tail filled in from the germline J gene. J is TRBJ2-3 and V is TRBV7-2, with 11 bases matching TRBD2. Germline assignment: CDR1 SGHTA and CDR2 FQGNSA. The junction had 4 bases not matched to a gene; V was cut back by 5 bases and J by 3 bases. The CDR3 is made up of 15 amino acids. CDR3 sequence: CASSARLAGTDTQYF. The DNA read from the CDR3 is TGTGCCAGCAGCGCCAGACTAGCGGGGACAGATACG.

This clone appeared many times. Partial CDR3 DNA: TGTGCCAGCTCACCATCAGATCGAGAA. Translating it yields CASSPSDRE. The complete CDR3 sequence is CASSPSDREAFF. J is TRBJ1-1 and V is TRBV18; D unresolved. The observed sequence ends 3 residues before the CDR3 terminus, with the missing tail filled in from the germline J gene. CDR1 KGHSH and CDR2 LQKENI come from the germline V gene. This CDR3 spans 12 amino acids.

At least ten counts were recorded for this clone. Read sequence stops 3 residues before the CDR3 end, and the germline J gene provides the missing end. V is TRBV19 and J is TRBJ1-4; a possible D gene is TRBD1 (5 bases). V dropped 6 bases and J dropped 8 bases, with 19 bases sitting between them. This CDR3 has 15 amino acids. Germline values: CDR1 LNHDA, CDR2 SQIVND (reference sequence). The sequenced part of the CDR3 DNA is TGTGCCAGTAGCAAAAAATCAGGGTACGACGAAAAA. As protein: CASSKKSGYDEK. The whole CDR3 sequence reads CASSKKSGYDEKLFF. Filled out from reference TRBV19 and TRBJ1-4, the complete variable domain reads DGGITQSPKYLFRKEGQNVTLSCEQNLNHDAMYWYRQDPGQGLRLIYYSQIVNDFQKGDIAEGYSVSREKKESFPLTVTSAQKNPTAFYLCASSKKSGYDEKLFFGSGTQLSVL.

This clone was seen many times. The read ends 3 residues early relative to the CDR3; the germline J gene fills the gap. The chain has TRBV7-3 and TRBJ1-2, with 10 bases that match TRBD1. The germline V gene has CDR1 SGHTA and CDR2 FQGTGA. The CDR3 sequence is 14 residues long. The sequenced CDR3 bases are TGTGCCAGCAGCGGTCCCGGGACAGGGGCCGGC. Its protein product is CASSGPGTGAG. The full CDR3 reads CASSGPGTGAGYTF.

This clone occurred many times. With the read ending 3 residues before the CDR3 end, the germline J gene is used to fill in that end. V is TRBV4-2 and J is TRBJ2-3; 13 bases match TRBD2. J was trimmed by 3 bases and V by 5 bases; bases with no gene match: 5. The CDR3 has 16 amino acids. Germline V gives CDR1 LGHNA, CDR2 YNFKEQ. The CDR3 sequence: CASSGGLAGMTDTQYF. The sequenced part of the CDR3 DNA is TGTGCCAGCAGCGGGGGACTAGCGGGAATGACAGATACG.

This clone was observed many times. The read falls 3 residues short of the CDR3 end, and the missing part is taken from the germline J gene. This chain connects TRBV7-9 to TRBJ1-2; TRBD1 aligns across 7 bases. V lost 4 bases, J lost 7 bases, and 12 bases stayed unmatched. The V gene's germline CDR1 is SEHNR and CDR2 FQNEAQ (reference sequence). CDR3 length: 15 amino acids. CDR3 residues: CASSSEGAGIGGYTF. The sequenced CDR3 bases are TGTGCCAGCAGCTCGGAGGGGGCGGGCATTGGTGGC.

CDR3 in amino acids: CAWRTLAGVETAFF. The CDR3 bases that were read are TGTGCCTGGAGGACCCTAGCGGGAGTCGAGACC. This rearrangement joins TRBV30 to TRBJ1-1; D not certain. The read comes to an end 3 residues before the CDR3 does, leaving the germline J gene to fill in the end. CDR1 is GTSNPN, CDR2 SVGIG, per germline (reference sequence). CDR3 size: 14 residues.

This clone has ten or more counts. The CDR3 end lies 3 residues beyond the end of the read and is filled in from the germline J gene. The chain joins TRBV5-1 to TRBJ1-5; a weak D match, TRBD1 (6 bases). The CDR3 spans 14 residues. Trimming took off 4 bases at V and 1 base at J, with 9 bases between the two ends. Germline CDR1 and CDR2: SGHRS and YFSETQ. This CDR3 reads CASSIGTSNQPQHF. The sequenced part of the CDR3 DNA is TGCGCCAGCAGCATCGGGACAAGCAATCAGCCC. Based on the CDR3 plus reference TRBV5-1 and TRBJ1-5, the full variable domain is KAGVTQTPRYLIKTRGQQVTLSCSPISGHRSVSWYQQTPGQGLQFLFEYFSETQRNKGNFPGRFSGRQFSNSRSEMNVSTLELGDSALYLCASSIGTSNQPQHFGDGTRLSIL.

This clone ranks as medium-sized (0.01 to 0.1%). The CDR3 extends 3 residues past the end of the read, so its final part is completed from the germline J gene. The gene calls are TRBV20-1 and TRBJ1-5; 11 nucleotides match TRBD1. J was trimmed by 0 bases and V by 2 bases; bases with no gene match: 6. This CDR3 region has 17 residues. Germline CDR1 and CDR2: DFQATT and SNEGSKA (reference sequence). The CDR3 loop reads CSARRGQGGYSNQPQHF. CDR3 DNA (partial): TGCAGTGCTAGAAGGGGACAGGGGGGATATAGCAATCAGCCC.

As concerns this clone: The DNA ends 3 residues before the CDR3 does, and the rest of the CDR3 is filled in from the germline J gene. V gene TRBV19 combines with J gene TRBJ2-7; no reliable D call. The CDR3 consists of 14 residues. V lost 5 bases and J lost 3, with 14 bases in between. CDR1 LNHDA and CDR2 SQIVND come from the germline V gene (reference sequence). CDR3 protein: CASSLSGGDYEQYF. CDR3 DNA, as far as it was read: TGTGCCAGTAGTTTGTCCGGCGGTGACTACGAG.

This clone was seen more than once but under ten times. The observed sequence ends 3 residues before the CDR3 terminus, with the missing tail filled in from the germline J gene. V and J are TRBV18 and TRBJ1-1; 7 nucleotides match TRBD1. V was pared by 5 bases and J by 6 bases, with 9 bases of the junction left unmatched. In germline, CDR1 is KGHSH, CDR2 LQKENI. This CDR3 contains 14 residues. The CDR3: CASSGLGQPSEAFF. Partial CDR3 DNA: TGTGCCAGCTCAGGTCTGGGACAGCCCTCTGAA.

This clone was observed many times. CDR3 DNA, as far as it was read: TGCAGTGCTAGAGAGGGACATAGCAATCAGCCG. Translation: CSAREGHSNQP. The entire CDR3 reads CSAREGHSNQPQYF. The chain combines TRBV20-1 with TRBJ2-3; TRBD1 might be the D (6 bases). The read gets to within 3 residues of the CDR3 end, and the germline J gene fills in the rest. Germline assignment: CDR1 DFQATT and CDR2 SNEGSKA (reference sequence). CDR3 length: 14 amino acids.

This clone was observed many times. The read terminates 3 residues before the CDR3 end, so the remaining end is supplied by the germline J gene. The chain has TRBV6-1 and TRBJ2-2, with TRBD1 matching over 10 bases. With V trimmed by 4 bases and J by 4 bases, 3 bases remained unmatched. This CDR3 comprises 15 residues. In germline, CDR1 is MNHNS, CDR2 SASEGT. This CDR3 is CASSGQGASTGELFF. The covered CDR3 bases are TGTGCCAGCAGTGGACAGGGGGCGAGCACCGGGGAG.

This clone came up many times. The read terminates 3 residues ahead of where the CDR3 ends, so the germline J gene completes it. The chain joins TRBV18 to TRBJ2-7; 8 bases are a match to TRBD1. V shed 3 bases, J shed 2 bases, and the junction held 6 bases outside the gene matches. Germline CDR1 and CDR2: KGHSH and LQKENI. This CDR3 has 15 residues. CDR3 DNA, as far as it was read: TGTGCCAGCTCACCGGCAGACAGGGGAACCTACGAG. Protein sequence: CASSPADRGTYE. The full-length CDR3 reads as CASSPADRGTYEQYF.

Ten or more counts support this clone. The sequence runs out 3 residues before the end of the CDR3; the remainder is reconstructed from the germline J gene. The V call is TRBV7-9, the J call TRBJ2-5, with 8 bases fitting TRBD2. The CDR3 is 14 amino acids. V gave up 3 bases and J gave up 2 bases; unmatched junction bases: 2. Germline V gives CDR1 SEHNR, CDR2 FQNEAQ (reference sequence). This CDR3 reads CASSFTSGQETQYF. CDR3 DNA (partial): TGTGCCAGCAGCTTCACTAGCGGTCAAGAGACC.